This T cell receptor (beta chain) was recorded in a study of shared clonotypes between healthy human individuals. Study-wide findings and caveats: Among donors, clonotype sharing was expected to be affected by sequencing depth. Clonotypes not shared had lower generation probabilities than those common to all four donors.

Sequenced by immunoSEQ multiplex PCR; TCRdb stores in-frame clones only, minus some. The sample lists 600,000 to 750,000 clones, about 90% occurring once. Participating donors were healthy, HIV-negative adults free of recent acute infections or vaccinations. For this clone: Its antigen is not known.

The sequenced material came from memory CD8+ T cells from PBMCs. Noted subset: CD45RO+ cells pooled with CCR7-negative TemRA cells. The TCR comes from a man between 18 and 35 years old in good health. Some clones in this sample may be carry-over from other donors' samples.

CDR3 nucleotide sequence: TGTGCCAGCAGCCTGGGGTCTGGGGCCCTTAACACTGAAGCTTTCTTT. Amino acids: CASSLGSGALNTEAFF. The rearrangement joins TRBV7-8 to TRBJ1-1; the D gene is possibly TRBD1 (5 bases). Looked up from germline, CDR1 is SGHVS and CDR2 is FQNEAQ. The CDR3 is 16 amino acids. Trimming cost V 5 bases and J 2 bases, with 18 bases left between them.